The present T cell receptor (beta chain) was sequenced within a study of blood T cell repertoires in COVID-19. The wider study: Collection of acute and convalescent COVID-19 samples took place in the United States, Italy and Spain. T cells, B-cell-depleted T cells, or PBMCs provided the cDNA or gDNA that served as material.

The sample holds a few counts of this clone. Measured with immunoSEQ multiplex PCR; TCRdb has only the in-frame clones, and not every one. The sample has approximately 400,000 clones, approximately 90% seen once. The sequence came from a woman aged 18 to 35 who had recovered from COVID-19. Sequencing was done on a sample of PBMCs or T cells enriched from blood (not recorded which).

In DNA, the CDR3 is TGTGCCAGCAGAACAGGGCAGTTACATGGCTACACCTTC. Protein sequence: CASRTGQLHGYTF. V is TRBV7-3 and J is TRBJ1-2; TRBD1 might be the D (6 bases). Germline V gene lookup returns CDR1 SGHTA and CDR2 FQGTGA. The CDR3 totals 13 residues. V lost 6 bases, J lost 6 bases, and 14 bases lay in between.